This T cell receptor beta chain was profiled in a study of blood T cell repertoires in COVID-19. Study-wide context: Spain, Italy and the United States supplied samples that represented acute and convalescent COVID-19. The cDNA or gDNA used as material had been derived from T cells, B-cell-depleted T cells, or PBMCs.

The ends were cut back, 0 bases at V and 5 bases at J, with 22 bases in the middle. Germline-derived CDR1 and CDR2 are SQVTM and ANQGSEA. The CDR3 extends over 17 amino acids. Original processing notes: From reference gene primer amplification, estimates of nucleated cell counts were derived. The repertoire was sequenced with immunoSEQ multiplex PCR; TCRdb's copy has only in-frame clones and lacks some. V and J calls and clone size follow that table, whereas D and trimming were derived from the DNA. Among around 68,000 clones listed, over 75% were seen once. The V call is TRBV29-1, the J call TRBJ1-2; D may be TRBD1 (6 bases). This sequence originates from a man older than 75 with acute or convalescent COVID-19. What was sequenced was peripheral blood. The CDR3 here is CSVEDQGGGTLSYGYTF. The CDR3 DNA sequence: TGCAGCGTTGAAGATCAGGGAGGGGGTACTTTGTCGTATGGCTACACCTTC. Full variable domain (rest looked up from reference TRBV29-1 and TRBJ1-2): SAVISQKPSRDICQRGTSLTIQCQVDSQVTMMFWYRQQPGQSLTLIATANQGSEATYESGFVIDKFPISRPNLTFSTLTVSNMSPEDSSIYLCSVEDQGGGTLSYGYTFGSGTRLTVV.